The subject of this entry is one TCR beta chain. Its antigen is currently unknown. This sample was taken from a study of STAT5B mutations in CD4+ large granular lymphocyte leukemia. Study results and limitations: Around 25% of private leukemic clonotypes occurred rarely in other patients' non-leukemic repertoires. Patient CD4-sorted repertoires looked more clonal than healthy CD4+ repertoires, even without putative leukemic clones.

Sequencing used immunoSEQ multiplex PCR; TCRdb keeps in-frame clones, though not all of them. The profile shows under 35,000 clones, around 70% of them singletons. Buffy coats from healthy blood donors served as controls. The sequenced material came from CD4+ T cells from blood buffy coats. The sequence was obtained from a human donor in good health.

The CDR3 protein is CASSRGTGFVTEAFF. The CDR3 DNA reads as TGTGCCAGCAGCCGAGGGACGGGATTCGTCACTGAAGCTTTCTTT. The V and J genes are TRBV5-5 and TRBJ1-1, with TRBD1 as a possible D gene (5 bases). The CDR3 is made up of 15 amino acids. V dropped 4 bases and J dropped 4 bases, with 17 bases sitting between them. Germline values: CDR1 SGHKS, CDR2 YYEKEE (reference sequence).